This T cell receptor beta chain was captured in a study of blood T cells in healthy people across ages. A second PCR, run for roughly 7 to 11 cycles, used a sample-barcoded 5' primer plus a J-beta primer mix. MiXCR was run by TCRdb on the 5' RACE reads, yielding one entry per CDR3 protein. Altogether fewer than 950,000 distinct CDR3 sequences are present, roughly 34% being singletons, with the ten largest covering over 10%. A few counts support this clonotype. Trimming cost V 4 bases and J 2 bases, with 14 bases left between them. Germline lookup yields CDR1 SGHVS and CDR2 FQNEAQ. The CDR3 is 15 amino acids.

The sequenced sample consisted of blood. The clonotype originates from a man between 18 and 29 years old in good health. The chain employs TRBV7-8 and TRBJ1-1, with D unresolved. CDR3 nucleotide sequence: TGTGCCAGCAGCTATAGCCCCATGGACAACACTGAAGCTTTCTTT. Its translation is CASSYSPMDNTEAFF.